This TCR beta chain was captured by sequencing in a study of shared clonotypes between healthy human individuals. As for the study in general: Sampling drew on donors who were a couple of women and a few men aged 18 to 49.

Evenly divided among several immunoSEQ plates was the genomic DNA of each subset. The protocol was immunoSEQ multiplex PCR, while the TCRdb copy is restricted to in-frame clones and leaves out a portion. The sample shows hundreds of thousands of clones, roughly three quarters of them seen only once. V lost 7 bases and J lost 3, with 12 bases in between. The CDR3 totals 14 residues. The germline gives CDR1 MDHEN, CDR2 SYDVKM. Study-level points and caveats: Among donors, the sharing of clonotypes was expected to be influenced by sequencing depth.

Of note for this clone: Its matching antigen is unknown.

This clonotype originated in a woman aged 40 to 50 in good health. Some clones in this sample may be carry-over from other donors' samples. The sample consisted of PBMCs. The rearrangement uses TRBV28 and TRBJ1-4; D is unresolved. In nucleotides, the CDR3 is TGTGCCAGCACCCTCAGTTTTCCTAATGAAAAACTGTTTTTT. The encoded protein is CASTLSFPNEKLFF.